What follows describes a single T cell receptor (beta chain). Germline V gene lookup returns CDR1 SGDLS and CDR2 YYNGEE. CDR3 length: 13 residues. V shed 0 bases and J shed 4 bases, with 5 bases lying between them. This specimen belongs to a study of blood T cell repertoires in COVID-19. The data were produced by immunoSEQ multiplex PCR, yet TCRdb's version contains in-frame clones alone and is incomplete. The sample includes some 260,000 clones, approximately 88% of them seen just once. V is TRBV9 and J is TRBJ1-5, with D hard to call. The TCR sequence derives from a woman aged 70 to 79 with COVID-19, enrolled during active disease. Sequencing used peripheral blood. This CDR3 reads CASSVDLNQPQHF. The CDR3 DNA reads TGTGCCAGCAGCGTAGATCTGAATCAGCCCCAGCATTTT.